The clone carrying this TCR beta chain was detected many times. The record originates from a study of metastatic and nonmetastatic thyroid tumors. Every patient underwent thyroid surgery untreated. TCRdb recomputed clones from the PCR reads via MiXCR. The sample yields 50,000 or so clones, about a sixth seen once. Sequencing was done on a sample of blood. This TCR was sampled from a female donor with papillary thyroid cancer or a benign thyroid nodule (not recorded which). Some clones in this sample may be carry-over from other donors' samples.

CDR3 loop: CSARVPGDTEAFF. The CDR3 DNA reads as TGCAGTGCTAGAGTCCCGGGAGACACTGAAGCTTTCTTT. The rearrangement links TRBV20-1 to TRBJ1-1, with no clear D. The CDR3 is made up of 13 amino acids. V dropped 1 base and J dropped 3 bases, with 9 bases sitting between them. Germline V gene lookup returns CDR1 DFQATT and CDR2 SNEGSKA (reference sequence).